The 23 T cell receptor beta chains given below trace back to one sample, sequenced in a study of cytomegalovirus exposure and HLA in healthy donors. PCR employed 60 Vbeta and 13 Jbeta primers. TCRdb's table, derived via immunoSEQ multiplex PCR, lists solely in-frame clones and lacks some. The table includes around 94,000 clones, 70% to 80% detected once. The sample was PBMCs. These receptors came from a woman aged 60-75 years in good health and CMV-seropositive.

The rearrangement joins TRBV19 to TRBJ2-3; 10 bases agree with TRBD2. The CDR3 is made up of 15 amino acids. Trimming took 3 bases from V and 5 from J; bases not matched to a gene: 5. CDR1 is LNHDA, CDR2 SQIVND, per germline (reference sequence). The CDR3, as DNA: TGTGCCAGTAGTATGGGAGCGGGAGGGATAGATACGCAGTATTTT. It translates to CASSMGAGGIDTQYF.

DNA of the CDR3: TGTGCCAGCAGCACGGGACAGGGCGATACGCAGTATTTT. Encoded protein: CASSTGQGDTQYF. The J gene is TRBJ2-3, the V gene TRBV11-1; 9 bases fit TRBD1. Germline-derived CDR1 and CDR2 are SGHAT and FQDESV (reference sequence). J was trimmed by 6 bases and V by 5 bases; bases with no gene match: 3. This CDR3 contains 13 residues.

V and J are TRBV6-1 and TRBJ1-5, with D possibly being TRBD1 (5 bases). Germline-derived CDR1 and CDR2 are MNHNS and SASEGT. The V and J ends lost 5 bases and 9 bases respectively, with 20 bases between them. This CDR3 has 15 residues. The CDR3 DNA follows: TGTGCCAGCAGTCTCCTAGGGACCGGCGGGGGGCCCCAGCATTTT. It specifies CASSLLGTGGGPQHF.

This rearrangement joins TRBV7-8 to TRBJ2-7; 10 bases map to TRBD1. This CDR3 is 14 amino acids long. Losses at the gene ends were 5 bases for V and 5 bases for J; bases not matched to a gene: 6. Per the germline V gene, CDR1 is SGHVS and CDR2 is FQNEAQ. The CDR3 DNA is TGTGCCAGCAGCCTAAGTGGGACAGGGGACGAGCAGTACTTC. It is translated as CASSLSGTGDEQYF. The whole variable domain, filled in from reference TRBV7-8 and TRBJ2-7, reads GAGVSQSPRYKVAKRGQDVALRCDPISGHVSLFWYQQALGQGPEFLTYFQNEAQLDKSGLPSDRFFAERPEGSVSTLKIQRTQQEDSAVYLCASSLSGTGDEQYFGPGTRLTVT.

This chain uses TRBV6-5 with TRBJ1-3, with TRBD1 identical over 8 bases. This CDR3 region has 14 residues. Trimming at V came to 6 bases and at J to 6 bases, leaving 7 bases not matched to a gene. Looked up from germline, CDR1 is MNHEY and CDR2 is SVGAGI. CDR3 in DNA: TGTGCCAGCAGGCGACAGGGGCAGAAAAACACCATATATTTT. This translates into CASRRQGQKNTIYF.

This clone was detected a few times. CDR3 sequence reads: CASGDRGTEAFF. The DNA for the CDR3 is TGCGCCAGCGGGGACAGGGGCACTGAAGCTTTCTTT. The chain employs TRBV10-1 and TRBJ1-1, with TRBD1 matching 10 bases. The CDR3 is 12 amino acids. Losses at the gene ends were 8 bases for V and 4 bases for J; bases not matched to a gene: 1. Per the germline V gene, CDR1 is WNHNN and CDR2 is SYGVQD (reference sequence).

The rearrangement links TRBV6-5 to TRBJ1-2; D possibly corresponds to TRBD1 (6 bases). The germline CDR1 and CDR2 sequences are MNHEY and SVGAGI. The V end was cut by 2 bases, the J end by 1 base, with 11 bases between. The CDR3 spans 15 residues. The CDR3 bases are TGTGCCAGCAGTTACGGGGGCAGCTTTAACTATGGCTACACCTTC. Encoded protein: CASSYGGSFNYGYTF.

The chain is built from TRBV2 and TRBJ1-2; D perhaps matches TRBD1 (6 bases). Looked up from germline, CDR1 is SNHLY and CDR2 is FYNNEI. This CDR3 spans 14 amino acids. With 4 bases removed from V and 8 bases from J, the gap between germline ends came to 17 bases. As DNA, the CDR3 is TGTGCCAGCAGTGGAGGCGGGGGCTCATGGGGCTACACCTTC. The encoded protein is CASSGGGGSWGYTF. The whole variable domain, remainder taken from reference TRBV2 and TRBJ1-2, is EPEVTQTPSHQVTQMGQEVILRCVPISNHLYFYWYRQILGQKVEFLVSFYNNEISEKSEIFDDQFSVERPDGSNFTLKIRSTKLEDSAMYFCASSGGGGSWGYTFGSGTRLTVV.

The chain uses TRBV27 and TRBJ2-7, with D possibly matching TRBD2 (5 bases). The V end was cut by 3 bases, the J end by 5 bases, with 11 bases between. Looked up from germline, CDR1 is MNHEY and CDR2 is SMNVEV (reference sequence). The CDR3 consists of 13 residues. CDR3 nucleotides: TGTGCCAGCAGTTTTTCATCACTAGACGAGCAGTACTTC. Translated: CASSFSSLDEQYF.

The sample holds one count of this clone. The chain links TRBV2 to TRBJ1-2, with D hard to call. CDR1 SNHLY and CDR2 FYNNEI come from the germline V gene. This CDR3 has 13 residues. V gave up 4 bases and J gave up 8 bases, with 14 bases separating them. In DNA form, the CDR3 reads TGTGCCAGCAGTGTGATATCGAGTGTCGGCTACACCTTC. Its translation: CASSVISSVGYTF.

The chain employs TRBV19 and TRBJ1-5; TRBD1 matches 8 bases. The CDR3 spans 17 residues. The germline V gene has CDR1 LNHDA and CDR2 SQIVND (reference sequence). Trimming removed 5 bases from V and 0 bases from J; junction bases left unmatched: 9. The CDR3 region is CASSVFTGGGSNQPQHF. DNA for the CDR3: TGTGCCAGTAGTGTATTCACAGGGGGAGGTAGCAATCAGCCCCAGCATTTT.

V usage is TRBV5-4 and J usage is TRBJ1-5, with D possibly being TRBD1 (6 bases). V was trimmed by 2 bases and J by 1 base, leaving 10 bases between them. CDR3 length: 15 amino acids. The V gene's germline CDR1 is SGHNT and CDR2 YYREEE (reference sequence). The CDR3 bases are TGTGCCAGCAGCTTACAGGGTAGCAGCAATCAGCCCCAGCATTTT. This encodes CASSLQGSSNQPQHF.

CDR3 DNA: TGTGCCAGCGGCCCTCCCCCCGCTCCCCCGAACACCGGGGAGCTGTTTTTT. It encodes CASGPPPAPPNTGELFF. This chain uses TRBV7-2 with TRBJ2-2; the D is unclear. Germline assignment: CDR1 SGHTA and CDR2 FQGNSA. Trimming took 8 bases from V and 0 from J, leaving 19 bases between them. This CDR3 contains 17 residues. The complete variable domain, with remaining parts taken from reference TRBV7-2 and TRBJ2-2, reads GAGVSQSPSNKVTEKGKDVELRCDPISGHTALYWYRQSLGQGLEFLIYFQGNSAPDKSGLPSDRFSAERTGGSVSTLTIQRTQQEDSAVYLCASGPPPAPPNTGELFFGEGSRLTVL.

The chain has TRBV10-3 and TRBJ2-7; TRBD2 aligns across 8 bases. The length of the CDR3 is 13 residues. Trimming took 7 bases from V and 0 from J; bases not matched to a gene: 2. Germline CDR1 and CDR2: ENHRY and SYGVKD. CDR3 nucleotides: TGTGCCATCAAAGGGACTAGCTCCTACGAGCAGTACTTC. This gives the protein CAIKGTSSYEQYF.

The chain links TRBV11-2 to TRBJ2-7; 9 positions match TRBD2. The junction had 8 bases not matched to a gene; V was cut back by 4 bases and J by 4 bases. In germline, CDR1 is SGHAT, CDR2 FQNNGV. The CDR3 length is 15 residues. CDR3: CASSSRLAEVYEQYF. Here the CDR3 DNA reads TGTGCCAGCAGCTCCAGACTAGCGGAAGTATACGAGCAGTACTTC.

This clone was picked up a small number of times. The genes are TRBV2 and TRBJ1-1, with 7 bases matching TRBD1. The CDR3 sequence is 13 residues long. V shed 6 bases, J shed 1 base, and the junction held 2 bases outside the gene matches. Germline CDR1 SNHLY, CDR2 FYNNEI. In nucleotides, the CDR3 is TGTGCCAGCAGCCAGGGGGGGAACACTGAAGCTTTCTTT. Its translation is CASSQGGNTEAFF.

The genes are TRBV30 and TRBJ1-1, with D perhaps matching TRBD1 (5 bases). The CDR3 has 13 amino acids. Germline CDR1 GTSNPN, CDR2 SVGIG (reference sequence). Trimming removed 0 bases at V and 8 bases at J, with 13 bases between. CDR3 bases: TGTGCCTGGAGTGTACACGAAGACAGCGAAGCTTTCTTT. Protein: CAWSVHEDSEAFF.

DNA for the CDR3: TGTGCCAGCAACCCAAGGGGGCCAGGGGTTACTGAAGCTTTCTTT. This codes for CASNPRGPGVTEAFF. The chain combines TRBV2 with TRBJ1-1, with 7 bases aligning to TRBD1. Germline assignment: CDR1 SNHLY and CDR2 FYNNEI. The CDR3 is made up of 15 amino acids. V lost 7 bases, J lost 5 bases, and 13 bases stayed unmatched.

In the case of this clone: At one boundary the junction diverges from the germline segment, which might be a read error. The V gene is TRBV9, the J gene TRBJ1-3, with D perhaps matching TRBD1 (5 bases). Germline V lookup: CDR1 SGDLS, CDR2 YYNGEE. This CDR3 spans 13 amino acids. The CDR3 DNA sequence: TGTGCCGGCAGCGTAGAGGGGGGAAACACCATATATTTT. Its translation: CAGSVEGGNTIYF.

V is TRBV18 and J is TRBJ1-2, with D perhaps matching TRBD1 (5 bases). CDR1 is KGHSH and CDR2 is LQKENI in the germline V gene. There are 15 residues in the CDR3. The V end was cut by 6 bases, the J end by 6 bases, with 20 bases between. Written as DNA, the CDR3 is TGTGCCAGCTCCGGGGGAGGGGCAGCGATGGATGGCTACACCTTC. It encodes CASSGGGAAMDGYTF.

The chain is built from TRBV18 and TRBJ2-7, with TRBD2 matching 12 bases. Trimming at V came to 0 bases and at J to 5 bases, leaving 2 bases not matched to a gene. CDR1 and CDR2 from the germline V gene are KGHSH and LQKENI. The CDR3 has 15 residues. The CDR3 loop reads CASSPPGLAGDEQYF. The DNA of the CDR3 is TGTGCCAGCTCACCACCGGGACTAGCGGGCGACGAGCAGTACTTC. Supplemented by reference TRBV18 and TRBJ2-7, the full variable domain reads NAGVMQNPRHLVRRRGQEARLRCSPMKGHSHVYWYRQLPEEGLKFMVYLQKENIIDESGMPKERFSAEFPKEGPSILRIQQVVRGDSAAYFCASSPPGLAGDEQYFGPGTRLTVT.

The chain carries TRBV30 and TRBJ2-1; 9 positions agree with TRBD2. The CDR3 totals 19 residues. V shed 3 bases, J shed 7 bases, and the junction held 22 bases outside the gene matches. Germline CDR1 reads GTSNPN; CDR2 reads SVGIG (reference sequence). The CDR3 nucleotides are TGTGCCTGGAGCGGCTACAGTAGCGGGAGACTCCGCCGGGCAAATGAGCAGTTCTTC. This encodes CAWSGYSSGRLRRANEQFF.

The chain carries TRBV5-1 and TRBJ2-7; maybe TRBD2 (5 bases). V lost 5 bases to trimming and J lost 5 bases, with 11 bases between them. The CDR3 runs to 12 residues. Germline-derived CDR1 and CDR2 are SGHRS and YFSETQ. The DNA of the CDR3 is TGCGCCAGCAGTCCGGGGAGACACGAGCAGTACTTC. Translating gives CASSPGRHEQYF. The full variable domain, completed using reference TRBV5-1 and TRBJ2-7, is KAGVTQTPRYLIKTRGQQVTLSCSPISGHRSVSWYQQTPGQGLQFLFEYFSETQRNKGNFPGRFSGRQFSNSRSEMNVSTLELGDSALYLCASSPGRHEQYFGPGTRLTVT.